This TCR beta chain stems from a study of cytomegalovirus exposure and HLA in healthy donors. For the study at large: In an earlier analysis, around 120 million unique TCR beta sequences were found from about 180 million T cells.

J lost 7 bases, V lost 8 bases, and 8 bases had no gene match. This CDR3 spans 14 amino acids. Looked up from germline, CDR1 is MNHEY and CDR2 is SMNVEV (reference sequence). About this clone: Antigen: not known.

A multiplex PCR was run with 60 Vbeta primers and 13 Jbeta primers. Clones were sequenced by immunoSEQ multiplex PCR, and TCRdb holds only the in-frame ones, with some missing. The data contain approximately 180,000 clones, about 80% of them seen just once; the ten biggest clones take up around 2.4%. Points from the study as a whole: Among TCR beta chains, those listed as cytomegalovirus-associated numbered 164.

This clonotype originated in a woman aged 25 to 39 in good health and CMV-seronegative. The chain recombines TRBV27 with TRBJ2-1, with 10 bases aligning to TRBD1. Sequenced material: PBMCs. CDR3: CASGPGTGVNEQFF. As DNA, the CDR3 is TGTGCCAGCGGCCCCGGGACAGGGGTTAATGAGCAGTTCTTC.